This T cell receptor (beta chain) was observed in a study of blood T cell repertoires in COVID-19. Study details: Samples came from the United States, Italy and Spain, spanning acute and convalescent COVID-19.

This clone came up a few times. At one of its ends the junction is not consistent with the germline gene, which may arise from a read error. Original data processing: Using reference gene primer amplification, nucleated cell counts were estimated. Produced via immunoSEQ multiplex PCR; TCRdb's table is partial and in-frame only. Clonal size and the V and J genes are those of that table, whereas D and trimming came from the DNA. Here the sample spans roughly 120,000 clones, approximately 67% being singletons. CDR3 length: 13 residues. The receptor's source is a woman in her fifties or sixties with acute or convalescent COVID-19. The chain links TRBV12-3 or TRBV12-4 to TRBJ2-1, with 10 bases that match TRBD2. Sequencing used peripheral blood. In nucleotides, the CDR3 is TGTGCCAGCAGTTTAGCTGCTAGCGGGGGAGCGCTCTTC. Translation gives CASSLAASGGALF.